There are a few counts of the clone carrying this T cell receptor (beta chain). Its antigen is currently unknown. The CDR3 contains 16 residues. Germline V gene data show CDR1 as SGHRS and CDR2 as YFSETQ. V was clipped by 0 bases and J by 6 bases, with 17 bases between them. Carrying unique molecular identifiers, the cDNA also gained a universal primer site through template switching. TCRdb reprocessed the 5' RACE reads with MiXCR, giving one entry per CDR3 protein. The sample contains approximately 500,000 distinct CDR3 sequences, 13% to 15% of which appear only once. These data originate in a study of identical twins. Study findings and constraints: The degree of excess twin sharing was weaker in beta out-of-frame sequences. With monozygotic twins, out-of-frame TCR alpha sharing exceeded what models estimated. Cord blood beta clonotypes present at high abundance carried fewer insertions; no such pattern appeared in memory repertoires.

These data were also filed under a second study, of yellow fever vaccine responses in identical twins.

This TCR was sampled from a woman aged 18-30 years in good health. Sample: CD4+ T cells sorted from blood. The genes are TRBV5-1 and TRBJ2-3; D is undetermined. CDR3: CASSLASRSATDTQYF. Here the CDR3 DNA reads TGCGCCAGCAGCTTGGCCTCCCGTTCTGCCACGGATACGCAGTATTTT.